This passage covers 19 T cell receptor beta chains from one sample sequenced in a study of neoadjuvant anti-PD-1 for oral cavity cancer. Profiled with immunoSEQ multiplex PCR; TCRdb holds only in-frame clones, not every one. Altogether about 16,000 clones are present, 69% being singletons, with the ten largest covering around 2.4%. This material consisted of PBMCs, taken before nivolumab (anti-PD-1) treatment. The source is a person aged 35 to 85 with oral cavity squamous cell carcinoma.

V and J are TRBV30 and TRBJ1-1; D is ambiguous. The germline gives CDR1 GTSNPN, CDR2 SVGIG (reference sequence). The CDR3 is made up of 12 amino acids. Deletions cut 2 bases from V and 11 bases from J, with 15 bases between. CDR3 residues: CAWSWQAGGAFF. CDR3 coding DNA: TGTGCCTGGAGTTGGCAGGCCGGAGGCGCTTTCTTT.

This chain connects TRBV6-1 to TRBJ2-5; D unclear. The germline V gene has CDR1 MNHNS and CDR2 SASEGT. Trimming left V 3 bases short and J 1 base short, with 6 bases between. CDR3 length: 13 amino acids. This CDR3 reads CASSDQAQETQYF. CDR3 DNA: TGTGCCAGCAGTGATCAGGCCCAAGAGACCCAGTACTTC.

The chain joins TRBV7-3 to TRBJ2-1; the D gene is possibly TRBD2 (6 bases). Germline loops: CDR1 SGHTA, CDR2 FQGTGA. This CDR3 is 14 amino acids long. V was cut by 2 bases and J by 4 bases, with 9 bases left in between. The CDR3 sequence is CASSLGGTYNEQFF. CDR3 DNA sequence: TGTGCCAGCAGCTTAGGGGGGACTTACAATGAGCAGTTCTTC.

J is TRBJ2-1 and V is TRBV5-4; D gene ambiguous. V gave up 2 bases and J gave up 0 bases, with 9 bases separating them. CDR3 size: 15 residues. The germline gives CDR1 SGHNT, CDR2 YYREEE (reference sequence). The CDR3 coding sequence is TGTGCCAGCAGCTTACCTAGGAGCTCCTACAATGAGCAGTTCTTC. Translating gives CASSLPRSSYNEQFF.

The V and J genes are TRBV30 and TRBJ1-2, with TRBD1 identical over 12 bases. The CDR3 length is 16 residues. Trimming removed 1 base from V and 5 bases from J; junction bases left unmatched: 8. Germline V lookup: CDR1 GTSNPN, CDR2 SVGIG (reference sequence). CDR3 DNA sequence: TGTGCCTGGAGTGGGTCCGGGACAGGGGGCGGGTATGGCTACACCTTC. It is translated as CAWSGSGTGGGYGYTF.

This clone was counted a few times. The V and J genes are TRBV2 and TRBJ1-1; D is possibly TRBD1 (6 bases). The CDR3 extends over 12 amino acids. Trimming pared 4 bases from V and 6 bases from J, leaving 9 bases between. CDR1 SNHLY and CDR2 FYNNEI come from the germline V gene. The CDR3 nucleotides are TGTGCCAGCAGTGGCACAGGGCCTGAAGCTTTCTTT. Translating it yields CASSGTGPEAFF.

V gene TRBV7-9 combines with J gene TRBJ2-7, with 9 bases aligning to TRBD1. The CDR3 sequence is 15 residues long. Germline lookup yields CDR1 SEHNR and CDR2 FQNEAQ (reference sequence). Trimming cost V 2 bases and J 0 bases; bases outside gene matches: 2. The CDR3, as DNA: TGTGCCAGCAGCTTACCGGGACAGGGCTCCTACGAGCAGTACTTC. Translated, it gives CASSLPGQGSYEQYF.

CDR3 bases: TGTGCCAGTAGTCCACGGGGACTAGCGGAGGCCCACGGGGAGCTGTTTTTT. Its translation: CASSPRGLAEAHGELFF. The chain links TRBV19 to TRBJ2-2, with 11 bases identical to TRBD2. The CDR3 has 17 amino acids. Germline V gene data show CDR1 as LNHDA and CDR2 as SQIVND (reference sequence). The V gene end was trimmed by 5 bases and the J gene end by 7 bases; junction bases not matched to a gene: 12.

The chain is built from TRBV27 and TRBJ2-7; possible D gene TRBD1, 7 bases. CDR3 length: 14 amino acids. Trimming cost V 5 bases and J 0 bases, with 11 bases left between them. CDR1 is MNHEY, CDR2 SMNVEV, per germline (reference sequence). CDR3 sequence: CASSPGGISYEQYF. The CDR3 region has the DNA TGTGCCAGCAGTCCAGGGGGGATCTCCTACGAGCAGTACTTC.

The V call is TRBV30, the J call TRBJ2-2; 7 bases fit TRBD2. The ends lost 1 base at V and 5 bases at J; junction bases unmatched: 4. This CDR3 comprises 14 residues. The germline V gene has CDR1 GTSNPN and CDR2 SVGIG (reference sequence). CDR3 sequence reads: CAWSGLAGTGELFF. The CDR3 DNA follows: TGTGCCTGGAGTGGACTAGCAGGGACCGGGGAGCTGTTTTTT.

This clone has more than one count but fewer than ten. This chain links TRBV7-9 with TRBJ2-5; the D gene is possibly TRBD2 (6 bases). The V gene's germline CDR1 is SEHNR and CDR2 FQNEAQ (reference sequence). The CDR3 loop spans 12 amino acids. The V end lost 5 bases, the J end lost 3 bases, and 7 bases lay between the germline ends. The CDR3 DNA follows: TGTGCCAGCAGCCGGAGGGAAGAGACCCAGTACTTC. As protein: CASSRREETQYF.

This chain links TRBV5-1 with TRBJ1-4, with a weak D call TRBD1 (6 bases). Germline-derived CDR1 and CDR2 are SGHRS and YFSETQ. The CDR3 consists of 13 residues. V was trimmed by 5 bases and J by 8 bases, leaving 13 bases between them. The CDR3 region is CASSSHQGEKLFF. The DNA for the CDR3 is TGCGCCAGCAGTTCACACCAGGGGGAAAAACTGTTTTTT.

This sequence joins TRBV9 and TRBJ2-6, with a tentative D call TRBD2 (6 bases). The V and J ends lost 2 bases and 2 bases respectively, with 8 bases between them. The CDR3 consists of 15 residues. Per germline, CDR1 SGDLS and CDR2 YYNGEE. CDR3 sequence (DNA): TGTGCCAGCAGCGTGGGGGGAACTGGGGCCAACGTCCTGACTTTC. Its protein product is CASSVGGTGANVLTF.

CDR3 sequence (DNA): TGTGCCAGCAGCTTAGCCGCCGGGACAGGGTATGGCTACACCTTC. Its translation is CASSLAAGTGYGYTF. The chain uses TRBV7-8 and TRBJ1-2; 9 bases map to TRBD1. V shed 0 bases and J 5 bases; nucleotides not matched to a gene: 4. The CDR3 length is 15 residues. Germline V gives CDR1 SGHVS, CDR2 FQNEAQ.

This clone was detected a few times. J is TRBJ2-1 and V is TRBV20-1; D uncertain. Trimming left V 0 bases short and J 16 bases short, with 13 bases between. This CDR3 contains 11 residues. Germline CDR1 is DFQATT and CDR2 is SNEGSKA (reference sequence). CDR3 residues: CSARDGPEFFF. The CDR3 region has the DNA TGCAGTGCTAGAGATGGCCCCGAGTTTTTCTTC.

This clone showed up just a few times. The rearrangement joins TRBV10-3 to TRBJ2-1; 7 bases map to TRBD2. Germline V gives CDR1 ENHRY, CDR2 SYGVKD. CDR3 length equals 22 residues. The J segment lost 7 bases and the V segment lost 0 bases, leaving 27 bases of the junction unmatched. The CDR3 DNA reads as TGTGCCATCAGTGAGTCGACCTCACCTAAGACTAGTATCGTGGGGGGGAAGAATGAGCAGTTCTTC. It codes for CAISESTSPKTSIVGGKNEQFF.

The table lists this clone with a few counts. V is TRBV4-2 and J is TRBJ2-4, with D perhaps TRBD1 or TRBD2 (5 bases each). Germline CDR1 and CDR2: LGHNA and YNFKEQ. Trimming pared 4 bases from V and 1 base from J, leaving 17 bases between. The length of the CDR3 is 17 residues. CDR3 region: CASSPELTASAKNIQYF. CDR3 coding DNA: TGTGCCAGCAGCCCGGAATTGACAGCTAGCGCCAAAAACATTCAGTACTTC.

This clone was seen a few times. The chain's CDR3 is CASSLLGGRSSNEQFF. The CDR3 nucleotides read TGTGCCAGCAGCCTACTAGGGGGGCGTTCTTCCAATGAGCAGTTCTTC. The chain recombines TRBV7-2 with TRBJ2-1; either TRBD1 or TRBD2 may fit D (6 bases each). Germline-derived CDR1 and CDR2 are SGHTA and FQGNSA. The V gene lost 5 bases and the J gene lost 6 bases, with 20 bases spanning the gap. This CDR3 spans 16 amino acids.

A few counts support this clone. The chain is built from TRBV5-1 and TRBJ2-1; 8 positions match TRBD2. The CDR3 is 17 residues long. V dropped 0 bases and J dropped 3; count of bases not matched to a gene: 8. From germline, CDR1 is SGHRS and CDR2 YFSETQ. The CDR3 region is CASSLAGGLAVYNEQFF. The CDR3 bases are TGCGCCAGCAGCTTGGCGGGAGGACTAGCAGTCTACAATGAGCAGTTCTTC.